The clone carrying this TCR beta chain came up once. The sample is drawn from a study of blood T cell repertoires in COVID-19. Study-level information: The analysed material was cDNA or gDNA that came from T cells, B-cell-depleted T cells, or PBMCs.

As handled by the study authors: From reference gene primer amplification, estimates of nucleated cell counts were derived. Here immunoSEQ multiplex PCR was the method, and the copy in TCRdb shows in-frame clones only, minus some. That table supplies the V and J calls and clone size; D and trimming were determined from the DNA. The table includes 160,000 or so clones, roughly 87% detected once. The CDR3 has 16 amino acids. CDR1 and CDR2 from the germline V gene are SEHNR and FQNEAQ (reference sequence). Unmatched junction bases numbered 15, after V lost 6 bases and J lost 4 bases. The study assigned cohorts using participant-reported clinical history.

Sequencing input: PBMCs or T cells enriched from blood (not recorded which). The gene calls are TRBV7-9 and TRBJ2-7, with 7 bases fitting TRBD1. This receptor was obtained from a human donor with acute COVID-19. The donor label of this sample is uncertain. CDR3 residues: CASSWSPPDRAYEQYF. The CDR3 bases are TGTGCCAGCAGTTGGAGCCCCCCTGACAGGGCTTACGAGCAGTACTTC. Variable domain in full (rest from reference TRBV7-9 and TRBJ2-7): DTGVSQNPRHKITKRGQNVTFRCDPISEHNRLYWYRQTLGQGPEFLTYFQNEAQLEKSRLLSDRFSAERPKGSFSTLEIQRTEQGDSAMYLCASSWSPPDRAYEQYFGPGTRLTVT.